This TCR beta chain was captured by sequencing in a study of blood T cells in healthy people across ages. In this sample, this clonotype turned up a few times. Using a J-beta primer mix together with a sample-barcoded 5' primer, a second PCR was run for roughly 6 to 11 cycles. TCRdb re-derived calls from the 5' RACE reads in MiXCR, one entry per CDR3 protein. The table includes more than 800,000 distinct CDR3 sequences, more than 40% detected once. CDR3 size: 13 residues. Per the germline V gene, CDR1 is SGHTA and CDR2 is FQGNSA. Trimming stripped 5 bases from V and 4 bases from J, with 11 bases between.

The chain links TRBV7-2 to TRBJ1-2, with unresolved D. The TCR was taken from a woman aged 55-70 years in good health. The sample comprised blood. The CDR3, as DNA: TGTGCCAGCAGCGTAGACGGGTTCTATGGCTACACCTTC. Its translation is CASSVDGFYGYTF.